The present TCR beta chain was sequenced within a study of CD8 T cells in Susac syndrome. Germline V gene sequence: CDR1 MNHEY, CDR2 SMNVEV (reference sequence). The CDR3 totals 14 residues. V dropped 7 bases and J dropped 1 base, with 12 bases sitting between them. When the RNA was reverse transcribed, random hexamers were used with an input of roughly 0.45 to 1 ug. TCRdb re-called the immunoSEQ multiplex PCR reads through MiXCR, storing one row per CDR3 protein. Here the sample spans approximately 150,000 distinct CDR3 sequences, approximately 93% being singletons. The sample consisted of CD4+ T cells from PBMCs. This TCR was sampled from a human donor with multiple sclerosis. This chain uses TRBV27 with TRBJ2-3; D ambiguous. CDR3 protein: CASNQQSRTDTQYF. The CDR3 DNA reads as TGTGCCAGCAACCAGCAGTCACGCACAGATACGCAGTATTTT.